These T cell receptor beta chains were read from a single sample in a study of blood T cell repertoires in COVID-19. Repertoires were generated with immunoSEQ multiplex PCR, while TCRdb's copy carries only in-frame clones and drops some. The table records some 180,000 clones, 65% to 85% of them present only once. The material sequenced was peripheral blood. Receptors were obtained from a woman between 40 and 55 years old with COVID-19, enrolled during active disease. Each CDR3 is given with its conserved first and last residue. The order of the fields is CDR3 length, D gene, J gene, V gene, clone size, CDR3 DNA, CDR3 protein. D genes are given only for firm matches. The size entry is marked missing in some rows and otherwise reads once, few, many or a size class.

len: 16
d_gene: .
j_gene: TRBJ1-6
v_gene: TRBV15
abundance: .
CDR3nt: TGTGCCACCAGCAGAGTTCCTAGGGGTGTTGATTCACCCCTCCACTTT
CDR3aa: CATSRVPRGVDSPLHF

len: 13
d_gene: .
j_gene: TRBJ2-5
v_gene: TRBV15
abundance: .
CDR3nt: TGTGCCACCAGCAGCGTAGGGAGGGAGACCCAGTACTTC
CDR3aa: CATSSVGRETQYF

len: 13
d_gene: .
j_gene: TRBJ2-2
v_gene: TRBV24-1
abundance: .
CDR3nt: TGTGCCACCTCAGGGGTGTCCACCGGGGAGCTGTTTTTT
CDR3aa: CATSGVSTGELFF

len: 12
d_gene: .
j_gene: TRBJ1-1
v_gene: TRBV2
abundance: .
CDR3nt: TGTGCCAGCCCCCGGGGAAAATCTGAAGCTTTCTTT
CDR3aa: CASPRGKSEAFF

len: 15
d_gene: TRBD1
j_gene: TRBJ1-3
v_gene: TRBV11-2
abundance: .
CDR3nt: TGTGCCAGCAGCTTAGAATCAGGGGGCGGAAACACCATATATTTT
CDR3aa: CASSLESGGGNTIYF

len: 17
d_gene: .
j_gene: TRBJ2-4
v_gene: TRBV29-1
abundance: .
CDR3nt: TGCAGCGTTGTCGGAAATGGGGGCTTTTCGGCCAAAAACATTCAGTACTTC
CDR3aa: CSVVGNGGFSAKNIQYF

len: 15
d_gene: TRBD1
j_gene: TRBJ1-5
v_gene: TRBV4-1
abundance: .
CDR3nt: TGCGCCAGCAGCCTGACAGGGGGATCCAATCAGCCCCAGCATTTT
CDR3aa: CASSLTGGSNQPQHF

len: 13
d_gene: TRBD1
j_gene: TRBJ2-3
v_gene: TRBV5-6
abundance: .
CDR3nt: TGTGCCAGCAGCCGGACAGGGGAAGATACGCAGTATTTT
CDR3aa: CASSRTGEDTQYF

len: 13
d_gene: TRBD1
j_gene: TRBJ2-7
v_gene: TRBV10-1
abundance: once
CDR3nt: TGCGCCGGGGGGACAGGGAGCTCCTACGAGCAGTACTTC
CDR3aa: CAGGTGSSYEQYF

len: 14
d_gene: TRBD2
j_gene: TRBJ2-2
v_gene: TRBV10-1
abundance: .
CDR3nt: TGCGCCACCCCGGGGGGGGGTTTAACCGGGGAGCTGTTTTTT
CDR3aa: CATPGGGLTGELFF

len: 16
d_gene: TRBD2
j_gene: TRBJ2-2
v_gene: TRBV9
abundance: .
CDR3nt: TGTGCCAGCAGCGTAGAATCTAGCGGTTACACCGGGGAGCTGTTTTTT
CDR3aa: CASSVESSGYTGELFF

len: 15
d_gene: .
j_gene: TRBJ1-4
v_gene: TRBV5-1
abundance: .
CDR3nt: TGCGCCAGCAGCTTGGTAGTCTCAACTAATGAAAAACTGTTTTTT
CDR3aa: CASSLVVSTNEKLFF

len: 13
d_gene: .
j_gene: TRBJ2-1
v_gene: TRBV5-4
abundance: .
CDR3nt: TGTGCCAGCAGCCCCCCTCGTTCCCATGAGCAGTTCTTC
CDR3aa: CASSPPRSHEQFF

len: 14
d_gene: .
j_gene: TRBJ1-1
v_gene: TRBV3-1/TRBV3-2
abundance: few
CDR3nt: TGTGCCAGCAGCCCACCGCGGGAGAACACTGAAGCTTTCTTT
CDR3aa: CASSPPRENTEAFF

len: 13
d_gene: .
j_gene: TRBJ1-5
v_gene: TRBV29-1
abundance: .
CDR3nt: TGCAGCGTGGGGGGGGATAGCAATCAGCCCCAGCATTTT
CDR3aa: CSVGGDSNQPQHF

len: 15
d_gene: TRBD1
j_gene: TRBJ2-3
v_gene: TRBV5-6
abundance: many
CDR3nt: TGTGCCAGCAGCGGCCGGGACAGGGGAGGGGATACGCAGTATTTT
CDR3aa: CASSGRDRGGDTQYF

len: 17
d_gene: TRBD1
j_gene: TRBJ2-7
v_gene: TRBV5-4
abundance: .
CDR3nt: TGTGCCAGCAGCTTGGGCCTTGTGGGGACAGGATCCTACGAGCAGTACTTC
CDR3aa: CASSLGLVGTGSYEQYF

len: 12
d_gene: .
j_gene: TRBJ1-3
v_gene: TRBV19
abundance: .
CDR3nt: TGTGCCAGTAGTGGGACAGGAAACACCATATATTTT
CDR3aa: CASSGTGNTIYF

len: 15
d_gene: .
j_gene: TRBJ1-2
v_gene: TRBV11-2
abundance: .
CDR3nt: TGTGCCAGCAGCTTAGAAGGCAGGGCTTACTATGGCTACACCTTC
CDR3aa: CASSLEGRAYYGYTF

len: 15
d_gene: TRBD1
j_gene: TRBJ1-5
v_gene: TRBV9
abundance: .
CDR3nt: TGTGCCAGCAGCTTGGGGACAGATTATGATCAGCCCCAGCATTTT
CDR3aa: CASSLGTDYDQPQHF

len: 12
d_gene: .
j_gene: TRBJ2-7
v_gene: TRBV7-9
abundance: .
CDR3nt: TGTGCCAGCAGCCCACGGGACTACGAGCAGTACTTC
CDR3aa: CASSPRDYEQYF

len: 14
d_gene: TRBD1
j_gene: TRBJ2-7
v_gene: TRBV27
abundance: .
CDR3nt: TGTGCCAGCAGAGCAAGACAGGGTGGAAACGAGCAGTACTTC
CDR3aa: CASRARQGGNEQYF

len: 13
d_gene: TRBD1
j_gene: TRBJ2-5
v_gene: TRBV5-1
abundance: .
CDR3nt: TGCGCCAGCAGCTCCGAGGGGGCGAAGACCCAGTACTTC
CDR3aa: CASSSEGAKTQYF

len: 16
d_gene: TRBD1
j_gene: TRBJ2-5
v_gene: TRBV28
abundance: once
CDR3nt: TGTGCCAGCAGTCCCGGGGACAGGAGGGGGGTAGAGACCCAGTACTTC
CDR3aa: CASSPGDRRGVETQYF

len: 16
d_gene: TRBD1
j_gene: TRBJ1-4
v_gene: TRBV5-1
abundance: .
CDR3nt: TGCGCCAGCAGCGTAGGGACAGGCTCAACTAATGAAAAACTGTTTTTT
CDR3aa: CASSVGTGSTNEKLFF

len: 13
d_gene: .
j_gene: TRBJ2-2
v_gene: TRBV29-1
abundance: .
CDR3nt: TGCAGCGTAGTCTGGCTGGACACCGGGGAGCTGTTTTTT
CDR3aa: CSVVWLDTGELFF

len: 15
d_gene: .
j_gene: TRBJ2-5
v_gene: TRBV5-6
abundance: .
CDR3nt: TGTGCCAGCAGGGGGAGAGGGCCGATTCAAGAGACCCAGTACTTC
CDR3aa: CASRGRGPIQETQYF

len: 16
d_gene: TRBD1
j_gene: TRBJ1-2
v_gene: TRBV2
abundance: .
CDR3nt: TGTGCCAGCCCAAGTTCTAGGACAGGGGGCCGGAAGGGCTACACCTTC
CDR3aa: CASPSSRTGGRKGYTF

len: 14
d_gene: .
j_gene: TRBJ1-1
v_gene: TRBV6-6
abundance: .
CDR3nt: TGTGCCAGCAGTTACCAGGGTTGGGGAACTGAAGCTTTCTTT
CDR3aa: CASSYQGWGTEAFF

len: 13
d_gene: TRBD1
j_gene: TRBJ1-2
v_gene: TRBV19
abundance: .
CDR3nt: TGTGCCAGTAGTATCAACAGGGGGAATGGCTACACCTTC
CDR3aa: CASSINRGNGYTF

len: 15
d_gene: TRBD1
j_gene: TRBJ2-7
v_gene: TRBV19
abundance: few
CDR3nt: TGTGCCAGTAGTGATGACAGGGGGCACACCTACGAGCAGTACTTC
CDR3aa: CASSDDRGHTYEQYF

len: 16
d_gene: TRBD1
j_gene: TRBJ1-6
v_gene: TRBV7-3
abundance: .
CDR3nt: TGTGCCAGCAGCTTAAGTGGTGGGACAGGGATTTCACCCCTCCACTTT
CDR3aa: CASSLSGGTGISPLHF

len: 14
d_gene: .
j_gene: TRBJ1-1
v_gene: TRBV19
abundance: .
CDR3nt: TGTGCCAGTAGTATATCCCGCGGGAACACTGAAGCTTTCTTT
CDR3aa: CASSISRGNTEAFF

len: 15
d_gene: .
j_gene: TRBJ1-2
v_gene: TRBV5-1
abundance: .
CDR3nt: TGCGCCAGCAGCTCGCCCGACAGCGACCCTGTTGGCTACACCTTC
CDR3aa: CASSSPDSDPVGYTF

len: 14
d_gene: .
j_gene: TRBJ1-6
v_gene: TRBV28
abundance: .
CDR3nt: TGTGCCTGCTCCCAGGCGACCTATAATTCACCCCTCCACTTT
CDR3aa: CACSQATYNSPLHF

len: 15
d_gene: TRBD1
j_gene: TRBJ2-7
v_gene: TRBV19
abundance: .
CDR3nt: TGTGCCAGTAGTTCCCTACAGGGGGCCGCCGACGAGCAGTACTTC
CDR3aa: CASSSLQGAADEQYF

len: 13
d_gene: .
j_gene: TRBJ1-1
v_gene: TRBV19
abundance: .
CDR3nt: TGTGCCAGTAGTGCTTACCGGGACACTGAAGCTTTCTTT
CDR3aa: CASSAYRDTEAFF

len: 14
d_gene: TRBD1
j_gene: TRBJ1-2
v_gene: TRBV2
abundance: .
CDR3nt: TGTGCCAGCAGCTTCGGGACAGAGAATTATGGCTACACCTTC
CDR3aa: CASSFGTENYGYTF

len: 13
d_gene: .
j_gene: TRBJ1-1
v_gene: TRBV7-9
abundance: .
CDR3nt: TGTGCCAGCAACAACCAGGTTGGCACTGAAGCTTTCTTT
CDR3aa: CASNNQVGTEAFF

len: 13
d_gene: TRBD1
j_gene: TRBJ1-5
v_gene: TRBV9
abundance: .
CDR3nt: TGTGCCAGCAGCGTAGGACAGGGGAGGCCCCAGCATTTT
CDR3aa: CASSVGQGRPQHF

len: 20
d_gene: TRBD1
j_gene: TRBJ1-6
v_gene: TRBV27
abundance: .
CDR3nt: TGTGCCAGCAGTCCAGGGGGCATACAGGGGAGGTGGACCTATAATTCACCCCTCCACTTT
CDR3aa: CASSPGGIQGRWTYNSPLHF

len: 18
d_gene: TRBD2
j_gene: TRBJ2-2
v_gene: TRBV3-1/TRBV3-2
abundance: .
CDR3nt: TGTGCCAGCAGCCATCCCCACAGTGAGCGGGATCGACCCGGGGAGCTGTTTTTT
CDR3aa: CASSHPHSERDRPGELFF

len: 14
d_gene: TRBD2
j_gene: TRBJ2-1
v_gene: TRBV7-3
abundance: .
CDR3nt: TGTGCCAGCAGCCCCATTACTAGCGGGGGGCAGCAGTTCTTC
CDR3aa: CASSPITSGGQQFF

len: 14
d_gene: TRBD2
j_gene: TRBJ2-1
v_gene: TRBV5-1
abundance: .
CDR3nt: TGCGCCAGCAGCTTGTGGCCCAGCGGGGGTGAGCAGTTCTTC
CDR3aa: CASSLWPSGGEQFF

len: 15
d_gene: .
j_gene: TRBJ1-1
v_gene: TRBV7-9
abundance: few
CDR3nt: TGTGCCAGCAGGGTTGGGGGGAAAATGAACACTGAAGCTTTCTTT
CDR3aa: CASRVGGKMNTEAFF

len: 15
d_gene: TRBD2
j_gene: TRBJ2-5
v_gene: TRBV5-1
abundance: .
CDR3nt: TGCGCCAGCAGCTTGGGACTAGCTTTGAAAGAGACCCAGTACTTC
CDR3aa: CASSLGLALKETQYF

len: 15
d_gene: TRBD1
j_gene: TRBJ1-2
v_gene: TRBV18
abundance: .
CDR3nt: TGTGCCAGCTCACCACCAAGCGGGACAGGGCAACGCTACACCTTC
CDR3aa: CASSPPSGTGQRYTF

len: 15
d_gene: TRBD1
j_gene: TRBJ2-2
v_gene: TRBV19
abundance: .
CDR3nt: TGTGCCAGTAGTTCCCGGGACAGGGGGGGCCGGGAGCTGTTTTTT
CDR3aa: CASSSRDRGGRELFF

len: 14
d_gene: TRBD1
j_gene: TRBJ2-5
v_gene: TRBV6-5
abundance: .
CDR3nt: TGTGCCAGCAGTCTGACAGGGGGCGTAGAGACCCAGTACTTC
CDR3aa: CASSLTGGVETQYF

len: 15
d_gene: .
j_gene: TRBJ2-7
v_gene: TRBV18
abundance: .
CDR3nt: TGTGCCAGCTCACCCATCCACGCAGGGCCCTACGAGCAGTACTTC
CDR3aa: CASSPIHAGPYEQYF

len: 15
d_gene: TRBD1
j_gene: TRBJ1-1
v_gene: TRBV6-1
abundance: once
CDR3nt: TGTGCCAGCAGTGAGATCGGACAGGGGAGCACTGAAGCTTTCTTT
CDR3aa: CASSEIGQGSTEAFF